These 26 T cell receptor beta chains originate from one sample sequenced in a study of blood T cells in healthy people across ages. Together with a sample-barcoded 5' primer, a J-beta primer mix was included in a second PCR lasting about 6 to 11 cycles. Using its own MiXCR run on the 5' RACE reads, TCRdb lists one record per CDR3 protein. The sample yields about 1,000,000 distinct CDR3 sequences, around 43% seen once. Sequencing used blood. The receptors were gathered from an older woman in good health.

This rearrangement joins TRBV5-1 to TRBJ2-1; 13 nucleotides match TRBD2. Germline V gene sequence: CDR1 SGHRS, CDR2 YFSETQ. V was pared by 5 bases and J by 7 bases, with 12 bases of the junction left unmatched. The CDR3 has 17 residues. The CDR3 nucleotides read TGCGCCAGCAGGGACACTAGCGGGGGGGCAGTTGGGAATGAGCAGTTCTTC. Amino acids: CASRDTSGGAVGNEQFF.

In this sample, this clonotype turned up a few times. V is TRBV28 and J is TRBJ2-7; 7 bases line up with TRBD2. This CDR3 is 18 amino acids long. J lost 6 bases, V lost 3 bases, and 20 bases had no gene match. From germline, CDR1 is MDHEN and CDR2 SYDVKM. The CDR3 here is CASSFLLAAGEFGGEQYF. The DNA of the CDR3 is TGTGCCAGCAGTTTCCTGCTCGCGGCGGGAGAATTTGGAGGCGAGCAGTACTTC.

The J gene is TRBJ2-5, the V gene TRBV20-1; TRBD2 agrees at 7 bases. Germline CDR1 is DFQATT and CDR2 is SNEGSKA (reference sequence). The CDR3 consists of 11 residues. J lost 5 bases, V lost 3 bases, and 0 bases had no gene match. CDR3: CSASGRETQYF. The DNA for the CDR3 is TGCAGTGCTAGCGGGAGGGAGACCCAGTACTTC.

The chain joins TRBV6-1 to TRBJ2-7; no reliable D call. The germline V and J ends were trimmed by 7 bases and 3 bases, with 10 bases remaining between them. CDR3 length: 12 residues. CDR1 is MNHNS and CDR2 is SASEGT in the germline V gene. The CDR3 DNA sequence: TGTGCCAGCACCTCAGCCCTCTACGAGCAGTACTTC. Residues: CASTSALYEQYF.

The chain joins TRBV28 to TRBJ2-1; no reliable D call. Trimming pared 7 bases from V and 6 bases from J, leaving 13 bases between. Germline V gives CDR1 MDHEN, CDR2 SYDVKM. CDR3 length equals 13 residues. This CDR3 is CASNLGQPNEQFF. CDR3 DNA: TGTGCCAGCAATCTCGGGCAGCCCAATGAGCAGTTCTTC.

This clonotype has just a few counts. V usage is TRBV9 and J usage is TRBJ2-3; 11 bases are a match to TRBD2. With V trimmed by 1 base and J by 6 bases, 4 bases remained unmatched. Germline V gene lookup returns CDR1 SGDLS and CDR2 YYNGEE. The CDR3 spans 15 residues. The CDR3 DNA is TGTGCCAGCAGCGTAAAACTAGCGGGAGCCGATACGCAGTATTTT. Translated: CASSVKLAGADTQYF.

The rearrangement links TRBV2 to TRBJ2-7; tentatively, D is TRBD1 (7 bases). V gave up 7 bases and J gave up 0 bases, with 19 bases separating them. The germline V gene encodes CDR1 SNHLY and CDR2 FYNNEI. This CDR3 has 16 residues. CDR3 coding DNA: TGTGCCAGCACCAAGGACAGGAGGGGTTTCTCCTACGAGCAGTACTTC. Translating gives CASTKDRRGFSYEQYF.

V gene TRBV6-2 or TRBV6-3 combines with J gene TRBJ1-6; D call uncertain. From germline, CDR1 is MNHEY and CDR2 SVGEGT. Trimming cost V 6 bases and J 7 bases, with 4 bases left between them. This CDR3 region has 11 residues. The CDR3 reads CASRKNSPLHF. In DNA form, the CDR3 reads TGTGCCAGCAGGAAAAATTCACCCCTCCACTTT.

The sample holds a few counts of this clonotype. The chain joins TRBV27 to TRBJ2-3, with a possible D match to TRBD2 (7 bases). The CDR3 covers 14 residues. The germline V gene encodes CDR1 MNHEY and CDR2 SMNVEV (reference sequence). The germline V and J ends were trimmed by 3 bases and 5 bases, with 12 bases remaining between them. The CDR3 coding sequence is TGTGCCAGCAGTTTCGGGGGGCCGGGAGATACGCAGTATTTT. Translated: CASSFGGPGDTQYF.

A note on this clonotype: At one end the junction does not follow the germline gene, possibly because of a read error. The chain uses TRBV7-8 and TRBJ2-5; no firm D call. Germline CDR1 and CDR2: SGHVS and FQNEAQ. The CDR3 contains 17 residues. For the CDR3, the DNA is TGTGCCAGCAGCTTAGCCGGAATCGAGAATACGGCAGAGGCCCAGTACTTC. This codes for CASSLAGIENTAEAQYF.

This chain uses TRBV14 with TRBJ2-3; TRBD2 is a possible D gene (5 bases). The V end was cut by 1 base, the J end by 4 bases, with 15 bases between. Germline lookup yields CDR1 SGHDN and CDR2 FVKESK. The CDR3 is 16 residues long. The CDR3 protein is CASSQGGGGHADTQYF. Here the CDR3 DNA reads TGTGCCAGCAGCCAAGGCGGCGGAGGTCACGCAGATACGCAGTATTTT.

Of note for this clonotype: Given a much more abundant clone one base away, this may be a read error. CDR3 residues: CSVGRTGYGYTF. In nucleotides, the CDR3 is TGCAGCGTTGGTCGGACGGGGTATGGCTACACCTTC. The V call is TRBV29-1, the J call TRBJ1-2; D uncertain. From germline, CDR1 is SQVTM and CDR2 ANQGSEA. CDR3 size: 12 residues. V lost 4 bases and J lost 5, with 11 bases in between. Variable domain in full (rest from reference TRBV29-1 and TRBJ1-2): SAVISQKPSRDICQRGTSLTIQCQVDSQVTMMFWYRQQPGQSLTLIATANQGSEATYESGFVIDKFPISRPNLTFSTLTVSNMSPEDSSIYLCSVGRTGYGYTFGSGTRLTVV.

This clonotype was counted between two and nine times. CDR3 loop: CSARNGGYEQYF. The CDR3 region has the DNA TGCAGTGCTAGAAATGGCGGGTACGAGCAGTACTTC. The V call is TRBV20-1, the J call TRBJ2-7; perhaps TRBD2 as D (5 bases). V was shortened by 2 bases and J by 4 bases, with 9 bases between the two germline ends. The CDR3 sequence is 12 residues long. Germline CDR1 and CDR2: DFQATT and SNEGSKA (reference sequence).

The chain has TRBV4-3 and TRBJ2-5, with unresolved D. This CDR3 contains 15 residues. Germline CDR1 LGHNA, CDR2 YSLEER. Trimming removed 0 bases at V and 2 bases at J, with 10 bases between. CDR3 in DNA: TGCGCCAGCAGCCAAGATGTCTCACGTCAAGAGACCCAGTACTTC. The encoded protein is CASSQDVSRQETQYF.

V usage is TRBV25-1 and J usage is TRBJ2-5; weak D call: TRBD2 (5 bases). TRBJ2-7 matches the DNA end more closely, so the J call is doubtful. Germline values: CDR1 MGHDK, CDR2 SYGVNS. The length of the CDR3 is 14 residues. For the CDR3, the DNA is TGTGCCAGCAGTGGCGGACTGGATTCTTACGAGCAGTACTTC. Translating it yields CASSGGLDSYEQYF.

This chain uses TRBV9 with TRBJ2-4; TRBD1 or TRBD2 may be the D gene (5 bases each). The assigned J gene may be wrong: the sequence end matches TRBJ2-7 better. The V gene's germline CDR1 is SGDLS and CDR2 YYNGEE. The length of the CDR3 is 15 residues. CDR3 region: CASSPGDATSYEQYF. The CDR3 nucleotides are TGTGCCAGCAGCCCCGGGGACGCTACCTCCTACGAGCAGTACTTC.

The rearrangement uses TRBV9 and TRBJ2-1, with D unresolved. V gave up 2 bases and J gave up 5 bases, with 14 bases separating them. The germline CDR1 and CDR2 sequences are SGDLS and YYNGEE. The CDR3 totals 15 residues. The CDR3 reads CASSVSVFGDNEQFF. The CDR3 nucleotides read TGTGCCAGCAGCGTCTCGGTTTTTGGCGACAATGAGCAGTTCTTC.

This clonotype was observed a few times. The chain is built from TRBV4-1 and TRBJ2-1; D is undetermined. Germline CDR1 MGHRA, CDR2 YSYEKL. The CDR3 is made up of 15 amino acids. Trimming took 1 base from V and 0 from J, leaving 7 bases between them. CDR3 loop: CASSQAPSSYNEQFF. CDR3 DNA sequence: TGCGCCAGCAGCCAAGCTCCAAGCTCCTACAATGAGCAGTTCTTC.

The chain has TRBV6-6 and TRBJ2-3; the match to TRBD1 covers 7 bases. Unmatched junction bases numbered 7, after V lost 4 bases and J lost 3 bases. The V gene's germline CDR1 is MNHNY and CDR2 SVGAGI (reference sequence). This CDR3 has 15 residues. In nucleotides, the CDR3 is TGTGCCAGCAGTTCACAGGGGAGTGGTACAGATACGCAGTATTTT. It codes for CASSSQGSGTDTQYF.

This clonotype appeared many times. The CDR3 spells CASSDGPLYEQYF. CDR3 DNA sequence: TGTGCCAGCAGCGACGGACCTCTCTACGAGCAGTACTTC. The genes are TRBV7-2 and TRBJ2-7, with D hard to call. The ends were cut back, 5 bases at V and 3 bases at J, with 11 bases in the middle. The length of the CDR3 is 13 residues. The germline gives CDR1 SGHTA, CDR2 FQGNSA.

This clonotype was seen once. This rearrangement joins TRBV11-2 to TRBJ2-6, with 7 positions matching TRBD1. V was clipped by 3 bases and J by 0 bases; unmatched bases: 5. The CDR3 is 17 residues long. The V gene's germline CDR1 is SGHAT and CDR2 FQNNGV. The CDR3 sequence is CASSFITGDSGANVLTF. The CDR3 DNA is TGTGCCAGCAGCTTCATTACAGGGGACTCTGGGGCCAACGTCCTGACTTTC. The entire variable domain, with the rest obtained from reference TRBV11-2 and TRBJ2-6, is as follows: EAGVAQSPRYKIIEKRQSVAFWCNPISGHATLYWYQQILGQGPKLLIQFQNNGVVDDSQLPKDRFSAERLKGVDSTLKIQPAKLEDSAVYLCASSFITGDSGANVLTFGAGSRLTVL.

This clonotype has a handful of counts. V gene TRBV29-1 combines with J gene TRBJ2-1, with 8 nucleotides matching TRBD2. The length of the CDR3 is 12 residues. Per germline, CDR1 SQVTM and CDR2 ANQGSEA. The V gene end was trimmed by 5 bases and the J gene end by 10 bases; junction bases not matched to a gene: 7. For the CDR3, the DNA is TGCAGCGTTAAGTCGGGGGGGGAAGAGCAGTTCTTC. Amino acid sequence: CSVKSGGEEQFF.

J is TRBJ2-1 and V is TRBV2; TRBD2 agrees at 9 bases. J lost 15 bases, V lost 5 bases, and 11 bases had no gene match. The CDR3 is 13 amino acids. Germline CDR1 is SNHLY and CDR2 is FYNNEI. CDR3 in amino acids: CASSSGTSTLRFF. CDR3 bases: TGTGCCAGCAGTTCCGGGACTAGCACCCTGCGGTTCTTC.

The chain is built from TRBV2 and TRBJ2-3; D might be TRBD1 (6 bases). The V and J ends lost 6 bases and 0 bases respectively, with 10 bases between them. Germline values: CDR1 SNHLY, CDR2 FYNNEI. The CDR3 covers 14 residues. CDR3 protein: CASRDSTSTDTQYF. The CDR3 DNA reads TGTGCCAGCAGGGACAGCACTAGCACAGATACGCAGTATTTT.

This chain's CDR3 is CASSVDLGPHYEQYF. The DNA for the CDR3 is TGTGCCAGCAGCGTAGATCTGGGGCCGCACTACGAGCAGTACTTC. The genes are TRBV9 and TRBJ2-7; D possibly corresponds to TRBD1 (5 bases). V lost 0 bases and J 3 bases, leaving 13 bases between the germline ends. CDR3 size: 15 residues. Germline CDR1 is SGDLS and CDR2 is YYNGEE.

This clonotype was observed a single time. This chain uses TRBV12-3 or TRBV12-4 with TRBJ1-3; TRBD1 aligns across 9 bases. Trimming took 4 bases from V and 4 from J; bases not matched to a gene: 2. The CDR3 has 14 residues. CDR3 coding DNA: TGTGCCAGCAGTTGGACAGGGGTCGGAAACACCATATATTTT. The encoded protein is CASSWTGVGNTIYF.